The T cell receptor (beta chain) described here comes from a study of blood T cell repertoires in COVID-19 (dated by TCRdb to about 2020). About the study as a whole: Samples covering the acute and convalescent phases of COVID-19 were provided by collaborators in the United States, Italy and Spain. Where available, HLA class I and class II types were obtained from metadata supplied by the sample provider rather than from assay-based typing. A freely available public database, intended as a resource for researchers studying the immune response to SARS-CoV-2, is where the repertoires were released. The material from the prospective study consisted of cDNA or gDNA derived from T cells, B-cell-depleted T cells, or PBMCs. The dataset comprised deeply sampled blood TCRbeta repertoires from subjects exposed to, actively infected with, or recovered from COVID-19. The samples were drawn from two sources: the first 160 participants of the ongoing ImmuneRACE study, and fewer than 1,500 subjects contributed by 6 global collaborators. A de-identified subject ID, COVID-19 status, age in years and sex were almost always included in the sample metadata. General findings and caveats noted by the study authors: How much clinical and demographic metadata was included differed by source and by participant, and the metadata was provided uncurated.

Note on this clone: The antigen it binds to is not known. No base-level quality is on record; no much larger clone is a single base apart.

TCRbeta CDR3 regions were amplified from genomic DNA by means of the immunoSEQ Assay, a bias-controlled multiplex PCR. As for the original processing: The number of nucleated cells in each sample was estimated from the amplification of reference gene primers within the assay. Sequence reads were collapsed and filtered to measure the absolute abundance of every unique TCRbeta CDR3 rearrangement. Productive Simpson clonality was computed per sample as the square root of Simpson's diversity index over productive rearrangements. The immuneACCESS repertoire file appears here via TCRdb, limited to in-frame rearrangements. These files lack a portion of the clones; in checked studies, under half of the deficit traces to unresolved V genes, and the cause of the others is not known. That table is the source of V, J and clone size, and D and trimming were worked out from the DNA. This sample has 30,000 to 35,000 clones in its table, and around 80% of those were observed once. The ten largest clones take up under 50% of the sample.

Whole blood was collected in K2EDTA tubes by collaborating institutions according to the institutions' own protocols. For TCRbeta analysis, collaborator samples were shipped as frozen whole blood, as isolated PBMCs, or as DNA extracted from either sample type. Trimming takes 3 bases off V and 2 bases off J; junction bases not matched to a gene: 10. Spanning cysteine to phenylalanine, the CDR3 consists of 16 amino acids. Of all the DNA, just the CDR3 is kept, 48 bases in frame from base 1. The germline V gene encodes CDR1 KGHSH and CDR2 LQKENI. The sequence derives from an older man with active or convalescent COVID-19. The sequenced sample was peripheral blood. The V and J genes are TRBV18 and TRBJ2-7, with 7 bases in between that match TRBD1. The CDR3 reads as follows: CASSPLRDSATYEQYF. The nucleotide sequence reads as follows: TGTGCCAGCTCACCTCTCCGGGACAGCGCAACCTACGAGCAGTACTTC. Where the CDR3 stops, the reference TRBV18 and TRBJ2-7 genes take over; the full variable domain is NAGVMQNPRHLVRRRGQEARLRCSPMKGHSHVYWYRQLPEEGLKFMVYLQKENIIDESGMPKERFSAEFPKEGPSILRIQQVVRGDSAAYFCASSPLRDSATYEQYFGPGTRLTVT.